These 11 T cell receptor beta chains were sequenced from one sample in a study of CD8+CD57+ T cells in acquired aplastic anemia. TCR beta VDJ and CDR3 profiles were obtained from a genomic DNA template. One entry per CDR3 protein, called by TCRdb with MiXCR from the reads. Of fewer than 200,000 distinct CDR3 sequences in the sample, around half are singletons; the top ten hold more than 1%. By flow cytometry, patients selected for sequencing had shown an expansion of CD8+CD57+ cells. The sequenced sample was sorted CD4+, CD8+, or CD8+CD57+ T cells (not recorded which) from PBMCs. All receptors derive from a human donor with aplastic anemia.

This clonotype was recorded only once. In this CDR3 the conserved last residue, phenylalanine or tryptophan, is missing, so a read error is likely. This chain links TRBV19 with TRBJ2-3; 8 nucleotides agree with TRBD2. CDR1 is LNHDA and CDR2 is SQIVND in the germline V gene (reference sequence). The CDR3 has 17 residues. V trimming: 4 bases; J trimming: 4 bases; junction bases outside the gene matches: 13. CDR3 loop: CASSKLLGTSASDTQYS. In DNA form, the CDR3 reads TGTGCCAGTAGTAAGTTATTGGGGACTAGTGCGTCAGATACGCAGTATTCT.

In regard to this clonotype: Just one base apart from a much larger clone, this may be a read error. The CDR3: CASSIPKVAITDTQYF. The CDR3 DNA reads as TGTGCCAGTAGTATCCCCAAGGTGGCTATCACAGATACGCAGTATTTT. The rearrangement uses TRBV19 and TRBJ2-3, with D unclear. The V and J ends lost 3 bases and 2 bases respectively, with 15 bases between them. The CDR3 loop spans 16 amino acids. The germline gives CDR1 LNHDA, CDR2 SQIVND (reference sequence).

In its sample, this clonotype was seen many times. This chain connects TRBV15 to TRBJ2-7; no clear D gene. This CDR3 spans 16 amino acids. V gave up 8 bases and J gave up 1 base, with 21 bases separating them. The germline V gene encodes CDR1 LNHNV and CDR2 YYDKDF (reference sequence). Written as DNA, the CDR3 is TGTGCCACCTCGCCTCCGACTTGGGCCGCATCCTACGAGCAGTACTTC. Protein sequence: CATSPPTWAASYEQYF.

As concerns this clonotype: One end of the junction fails to match germline, which may point to a read error. This sequence joins TRBV20-1 and TRBJ2-1; the D is unclear. Germline CDR1 is DFQATT and CDR2 is SNEGSKA (reference sequence). CDR3 length: 14 amino acids. The CDR3 reads CSASALVSYSEQFF. The CDR3 nucleotides read TGCAGTGCTTCGGCCCTCGTCTCCTACAGTGAGCAGTTCTTC.

To note about this clonotype: A junction end diverges from the germline sequence, so it may reflect a read error. The CDR3 protein is CGVERGIDQPQHF. The CDR3 region has the DNA TGCGGCGTTGAAAGGGGGATCGATCAGCCCCAGCATTTT. The chain combines TRBV29-1 with TRBJ1-5, with TRBD1 as a possible D gene (6 bases). Germline V gene data show CDR1 as SQVTM and CDR2 as ANQGSEA. This CDR3 comprises 13 residues. Full variable domain (missing parts from reference TRBV29-1 and TRBJ1-5): SAVISQKPSRDICQRGTSLTIQCQVDSQVTMMFWYRQQPGQSLTLIATANQGSEATYESGFVIDKFPISRPNLTFSTLTVSNMSPEDSSIYLCGVERGIDQPQHFGDGTRLSIL.

This clonotype was observed a handful of times. The chain employs TRBV29-1 and TRBJ2-2; D perhaps matches TRBD2 (6 bases). Germline V gene lookup returns CDR1 SQVTM and CDR2 ANQGSEA. Trimming pared 5 bases from V and 7 bases from J, leaving 8 bases between. The CDR3 is 11 residues long. The CDR3 region has the DNA TGCAGCGTTCAGGACTACGGGGAGCTGTTTTTT. Translation: CSVQDYGELFF.

The chain joins TRBV19 to TRBJ1-6, with D perhaps matching TRBD1 (6 bases). Germline V gene data show CDR1 as LNHDA and CDR2 as SQIVND (reference sequence). The ends were cut back, 11 bases at V and 9 bases at J, with 20 bases in the middle. This CDR3 region has 14 residues. CDR3 nucleotides: TGTGCCTCCTTTGGGGGGGCGGTGAGTTCACCCCTCCACTTT. Its protein is CASFGGAVSSPLHF.

The gene calls are TRBV3-1 and TRBJ1-4; D possibly corresponds to TRBD1 (5 bases). This CDR3 spans 16 amino acids. Germline-derived CDR1 and CDR2 are LGHDT and YNNKEL (reference sequence). With 2 bases removed from V and 7 bases from J, the gap between germline ends came to 17 bases. CDR3 sequence (DNA): TGTGCCAGCAGCCAATCCCGCGCAGGGAGGCTTGAAAAACTGTTTTTT. Protein sequence: CASSQSRAGRLEKLFF.

This clonotype is classed as medium-sized. The J gene is TRBJ1-1, the V gene TRBV2; perhaps TRBD1 as D (5 bases). The V end was cut by 3 bases, the J end by 8 bases, with 10 bases between. CDR1 is SNHLY, CDR2 FYNNEI, per germline. The CDR3 runs to 12 residues. The CDR3 region is CASSEVGLEAFF. The CDR3 bases are TGTGCCAGCAGTGAGGTGGGACTGGAAGCTTTCTTT.

Of note for this clonotype: One end of the junction varies from germline; a read error may be responsible. The chain carries TRBV2 and TRBJ2-2; 9 positions match TRBD2. Germline V gene lookup returns CDR1 SNHLY and CDR2 FYNNEI. The CDR3 is 12 amino acids. The CDR3 protein is CASSVGSGGLFF. Written as DNA, the CDR3 is TGTGCCAGCAGTGTTGGTAGCGGGGGGCTGTTTTTT.

As concerns this clonotype: A much bigger clone sits one base away, suggesting this may be a read error. The chain links TRBV20-1 to TRBJ2-1, with a possible D match to TRBD1 (6 bases). This CDR3 comprises 14 residues. Trimming took 3 bases from V and 11 from J, leaving 20 bases between them. CDR1 and CDR2 from the germline V gene are DFQATT and SNEGSKA (reference sequence). The CDR3 DNA reads as TGCAGTGCTAGCCTGGGTATAGGGGGTAGTAAGCAGTTCTTC. This codes for CSASLGIGGSKQFF.